This record concerns one T cell receptor beta chain sequence. V lost 0 bases, J lost 2 bases, and 11 bases lay in between. The length of the CDR3 is 16 residues. Germline CDR1 LGHNA, CDR2 YSLEER. A single record per CDR3 protein comes from TCRdb applying MiXCR to the 5' RACE reads. The sample carries 200,000 to 300,000 distinct CDR3 sequences, roughly 9.4% recorded once. This sample is drawn from a study of T-cell memory formation after mild COVID-19. This clonotype was obtained from a man between 18 and 29 years old who had mild COVID-19 (a few samples of this study predate the infection). Cell type and time point are not known. The specimen sequenced was PBMCs or a T cell subset sorted from them (not recorded which). This rearrangement joins TRBV4-3 to TRBJ2-1; D remains unclear. This chain's CDR3 is CASSQEIPDAYNEQFF. Written as DNA, the CDR3 is TGCGCCAGCAGCCAAGAAATCCCGGACGCCTACAATGAGCAGTTCTTC.